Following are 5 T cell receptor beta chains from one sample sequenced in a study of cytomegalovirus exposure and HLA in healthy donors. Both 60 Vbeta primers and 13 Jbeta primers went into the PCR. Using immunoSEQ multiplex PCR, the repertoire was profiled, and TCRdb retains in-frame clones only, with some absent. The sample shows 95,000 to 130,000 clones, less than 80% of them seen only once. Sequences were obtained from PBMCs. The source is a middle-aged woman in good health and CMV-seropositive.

CDR3 nucleotides: TGTGCCAGCAGCCCCCCCGGGGGCTCTGGAAACACCATATATTTT. Its protein product is CASSPPGGSGNTIYF. V gene TRBV7-9 combines with J gene TRBJ1-3; a weak D match, TRBD1 (5 bases). The CDR3 runs 15 residues. V dropped 5 bases and J dropped 0 bases, with 11 bases sitting between them. Germline CDR1 and CDR2: SEHNR and FQNEAQ (reference sequence).

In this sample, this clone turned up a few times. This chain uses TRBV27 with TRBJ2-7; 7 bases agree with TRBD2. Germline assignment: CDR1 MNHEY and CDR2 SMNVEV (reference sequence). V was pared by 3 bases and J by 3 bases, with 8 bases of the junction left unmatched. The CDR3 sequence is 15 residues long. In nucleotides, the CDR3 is TGTGCCAGCAGTTTCCTGGGGGGGACGGTCTACGAGCAGTACTTC. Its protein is CASSFLGGTVYEQYF.

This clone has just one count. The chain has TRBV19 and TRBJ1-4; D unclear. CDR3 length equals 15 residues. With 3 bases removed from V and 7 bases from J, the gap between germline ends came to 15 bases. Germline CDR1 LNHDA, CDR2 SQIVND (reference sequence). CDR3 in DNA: TGTGCCAGTAGTATTAGCGGCAGGTGGGGTGAAAAACTGTTTTTT. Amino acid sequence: CASSISGRWGEKLFF.

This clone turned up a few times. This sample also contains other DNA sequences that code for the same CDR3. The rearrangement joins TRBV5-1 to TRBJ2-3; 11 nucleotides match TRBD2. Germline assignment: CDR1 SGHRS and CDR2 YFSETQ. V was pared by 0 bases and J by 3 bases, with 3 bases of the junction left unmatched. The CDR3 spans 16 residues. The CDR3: CASSLGASGGTDTQYF. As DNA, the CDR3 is TGCGCCAGCAGCTTGGGTGCTAGCGGGGGGACAGATACGCAGTATTTT. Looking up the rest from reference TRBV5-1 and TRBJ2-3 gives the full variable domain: KAGVTQTPRYLIKTRGQQVTLSCSPISGHRSVSWYQQTPGQGLQFLFEYFSETQRNKGNFPGRFSGRQFSNSRSEMNVSTLELGDSALYLCASSLGASGGTDTQYFGPGTRLTVL.

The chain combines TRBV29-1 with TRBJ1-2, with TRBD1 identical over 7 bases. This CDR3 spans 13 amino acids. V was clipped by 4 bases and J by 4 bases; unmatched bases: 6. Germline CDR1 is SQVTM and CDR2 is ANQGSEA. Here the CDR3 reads CSVGGGASYGYTF. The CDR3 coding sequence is TGCAGCGTTGGAGGGGGCGCGAGCTATGGCTACACCTTC.